This T cell receptor (beta chain) comes out of a study of blood T cell repertoires in COVID-19. As for the study in general: Italy, Spain and the United States were the sources of the convalescent and acute COVID-19 samples. Sources were T cells, B-cell-depleted T cells, or PBMCs; the material itself was cDNA or gDNA.

With 0 bases removed from V and 2 bases from J, the gap between germline ends came to 11 bases. The CDR3 runs 16 residues. Germline values: CDR1 SGHTA, CDR2 FQGNSA. Under the authors' procedure: Amplification from reference gene primers served as the basis for estimated nucleated cell counts. This table comes from immunoSEQ multiplex PCR, and its TCRdb copy is limited to in-frame clones, with some not included. That table gives V, J and clone size, and the DNA gave D and trimming. This sample has about 83,000 clones, with 86% found just once. The TCR originated in a man between 45 and 60 years old with active COVID-19. Sequencing used peripheral blood. The rearrangement uses TRBV7-2 and TRBJ2-1, with D maybe TRBD2 (6 bases). CDR3 DNA: TGTGCCAGCAGCTTAGCCATCGGAGGGGCCTACAATGAGCAGTTCTTC. It translates to CASSLAIGGAYNEQFF.